This T cell receptor (beta chain) was sequenced for a study of blood T cell repertoires in COVID-19. Background on the study: Sources were T cells, B-cell-depleted T cells, or PBMCs; the material itself was cDNA or gDNA.

In germline, CDR1 is GTSNPN, CDR2 SVGIG (reference sequence). The CDR3 consists of 13 residues. Trimming shortened V by 0 bases and J by 4 bases, and 6 bases separated the two germline ends. In the original analysis: Estimated nucleated cell counts came from reference gene primer amplification. Generated by immunoSEQ multiplex PCR, the TCRdb table keeps only in-frame clones and is missing some. That table gives V, J and clone size, and the DNA gave D and trimming. The sample lists around 350,000 clones; about 88% were seen once. This clone appeared a single time. Source material: peripheral blood. The receptor's source is a human donor in a cohort sampled during active COVID-19. V and J are TRBV30 and TRBJ1-4; D remains ambiguous. The CDR3 is CAWSVGLNEKLFF. The DNA for the CDR3 is TGTGCCTGGAGTGTGGGCCTTAATGAAAAACTGTTTTTT.